This T cell receptor (beta chain) stems from a study of CD8 T cells in Susac syndrome (dated by TCRdb to about 2019). Background on the whole study: Repertoire sequencing was used to test whether CD8+ T cell activation and differentiation in Susac syndrome was antigen driven.

Peripheral blood CD8+ and CD4+ T cells from healthy donors, Susac syndrome patients and multiple sclerosis patients were profiled using high-throughput TCR beta sequencing. Treatment-naive patients with stable or active relapsing-remitting disease fulfilling revised McDonald criteria were used as multiple sclerosis controls. Bulk CD8+ and CD4+ T cells were purified by magnetic negative isolation, while CD8+ TEMRA cells were enriched using FACS. Blood was drawn into EDTA tubes, processed within 24 hours, and PBMCs were isolated by density gradient centrifugation. PBMCs destined for TCR sequencing were cryopreserved in liquid nitrogen and later thawed in a 37 °C water bath. Purity of sorted or isolated CD4+, CD8+ and CD8+ TEMRA cells was at least 90%. RNA was extracted using the RNeasy kit, and roughly 0.45 to 1 ug of the RNA was reverse transcribed with random hexamers. The immunoSEQ multiplex PCR assay, which covers 54 Vbeta and 13 Jbeta segments, was used to amplify TCR beta CDR3 regions. PCR amplification bias was corrected using a synthetic template baseline for primer optimization and computational correction. Regarding the original processing steps: Only productive sequences were kept, with reads annotated to V, D and J genes according to IMGT and analyzed in immunoSEQ Analyzer. To calculate clonality, Shannon entropy was normalized by log2 of the number of productive unique sequences and then subtracted from one. For each patient and control, public and private clones were evaluated within the 100 most prevalent clones. Susac-specific clones were defined as absent from healthy and MS cohorts, some 1,000 published viral clones and other ImmuneACCESS disease sequences. TCRdb's own reprocessing of the public reads used fastp at Q25 and MiXCR and kept productive beta chains. Rows merge per CDR3 protein into single entries with the most common DNA and genes. These V and J calls originate from TCRdb's pipeline instead of the authors' own analysis. This sample holds more than 55,000 distinct CDR3 sequences; roughly 95% were observed only once. Of the sample, 0.095% to 0.12% is held by the ten largest clones.

Here is what the overall study found, with its caveats: The TCR sequencing and HLA analysis was acknowledged to have included a relatively small number of individuals.

There are 15 amino acids in the CDR3, from cysteine to phenylalanine inclusive. Only CDR3 DNA is held: 45 bases, read in frame from base 1. The germline ends are 16 bases apart after V is trimmed by 0 bases and J by 8 bases. Per the germline V gene, LGHNA is the CDR1 and YNFKEQ is the CDR2. On this clonotype: Its antigen is not yet known. The input lacks base qualities; no much larger clone sits a single base away.

Sequenced input: CD4+ T cells from PBMCs. The rearranged segments are TRBV4-2 and TRBJ1-2; no D gene is confidently identified. This TCR came from a human donor with multiple sclerosis. The CDR3 region has the sequence CASSQDRRTKSGYTF. The DNA reads as follows: TGTGCCAGCAGCCAAGATCGGCGGACCAAGAGCGGCTACACCTTC.